This entry lists 28 T cell receptor beta chains sequenced from one sample in a study of PD-1 blockade in classical Hodgkin lymphoma. TCRdb keeps only in-frame clones here, not all; method: immunoSEQ multiplex PCR. The data contain 100,000 or so clones, approximately 90% of them seen just once; the ten biggest clones take up 2.5% to 3.5%. The time point is: cycle 4 day 1 (C4D1), after more than five weeks of nivolumab. Autologous stem cell transplantation was followed by relapse in every patient, and brentuximab vedotin exposure varied. The sequencing used peripheral blood mononuclear cells (PBMCs), collected before the fourth cycle of nivolumab. Every receptor here comes from a human donor with classical Hodgkin lymphoma.

V is TRBV19 and J is TRBJ2-3; D is perhaps TRBD1 or TRBD2 (5 bases each). Trimming stripped 5 bases from V and 5 bases from J, with 17 bases between. This CDR3 spans 15 amino acids. CDR1 and CDR2 (germline): LNHDA, SQIVND (reference sequence). The CDR3 reads CASSAWDRREDTQYF. CDR3 nucleotide sequence: TGTGCCAGTAGTGCCTGGGACCGCCGGGAAGATACGCAGTATTTT.

This clone was seen more than once but under ten times. This chain links TRBV5-3 with TRBJ2-1; 9 nucleotides align to TRBD1. TRBV5-3 is reported as an ORF; its role is uncertain. The trim removed 8 bases at V and 2 bases at J, leaving 8 bases unmatched. The length of the CDR3 is 15 residues. Here the CDR3 reads CASESRQGAYNEQFF. DNA of the CDR3: TGTGCCAGCGAATCCCGACAGGGGGCCTACAATGAGCAGTTCTTC.

A few counts support this clone. The chain joins TRBV28 to TRBJ1-1, with D unresolved. Germline V gene lookup returns CDR1 MDHEN and CDR2 SYDVKM. CDR3 length equals 13 residues. With 5 bases removed from V and 2 bases from J, the gap between germline ends came to 9 bases. The CDR3 region is CASSPPINTEAFF. In nucleotides, the CDR3 is TGTGCCAGCAGTCCCCCTATCAACACTGAAGCTTTCTTT.

This chain uses TRBV4-3 with TRBJ2-1, with D maybe TRBD2 (5 bases). Trimming removed 0 bases from V and 8 bases from J, with 14 bases in between. Per germline, CDR1 LGHNA and CDR2 YSLEER. This CDR3 has 15 amino acids. CDR3 loop: CASSQEPLATDEQFF. CDR3 in DNA: TGCGCCAGCAGCCAAGAACCCCTAGCAACCGATGAGCAGTTCTTC.

Sample share makes this clone medium-sized (0.01 to 0.1%). The rearrangement uses TRBV28 and TRBJ2-3, with 11 positions matching TRBD2. The CDR3 spans 17 residues. With V trimmed by 5 bases and J by 2 bases, 9 bases remained unmatched. Looked up from germline, CDR1 is MDHEN and CDR2 is SYDVKM. The CDR3 DNA reads TGTGCCAGCAGTAATATCATAGCGGGGGGGGCCACAGATACGCAGTATTTT. Amino acids: CASSNIIAGGATDTQYF.

The chain employs TRBV30 and TRBJ1-5; 7 bases map to TRBD1. Germline loops: CDR1 GTSNPN, CDR2 SVGIG (reference sequence). This CDR3 comprises 13 residues. Unmatched junction bases numbered 2, after V lost 1 base and J lost 5 bases. CDR3 region: CAWSGDSDQPQHF. DNA of the CDR3: TGTGCCTGGAGTGGGGACAGCGATCAGCCCCAGCATTTT.

The V and J genes are TRBV28 and TRBJ2-5; 8 bases agree with TRBD2. The CDR3 has 16 residues. The germline gives CDR1 MDHEN, CDR2 SYDVKM. V was clipped by 5 bases and J by 5 bases; unmatched bases: 13. The CDR3 DNA reads as TGTGCCAGCAGTCCTGCGGTGACTAGCGTTGAGGAGACCCAGTACTTC. It yields the protein CASSPAVTSVEETQYF.

The V call is TRBV19, the J call TRBJ2-2; weak D call: TRBD1 (6 bases). The germline CDR1 and CDR2 sequences are LNHDA and SQIVND (reference sequence). V gave up 6 bases and J gave up 1 base, with 6 bases separating them. The CDR3 covers 13 residues. The CDR3 coding sequence is TGTGCCAGTAGACAGGGGAACACCGGGGAGCTGTTTTTT. Protein product: CASRQGNTGELFF.

J is TRBJ1-6 and V is TRBV27, with 8 bases matching TRBD1. V trimming: 1 base; J trimming: 7 bases; junction bases outside the gene matches: 9. Germline V lookup: CDR1 MNHEY, CDR2 SMNVEV (reference sequence). This CDR3 contains 17 residues. CDR3 in amino acids: CASSLWSRGQENSPLHF. The DNA of the CDR3 is TGTGCCAGCAGTTTATGGTCGCGGGGACAGGAGAATTCACCCCTCCACTTT.

The chain has TRBV9 and TRBJ2-5; maybe TRBD2 (5 bases). Deletions cut 2 bases from V and 5 bases from J, with 10 bases between. The CDR3 length is 13 residues. CDR1 is SGDLS, CDR2 YYNGEE, per germline. The CDR3 sequence: CASSVEGEETQYF. The DNA of the CDR3 is TGTGCCAGCAGCGTCGAGGGTGAGGAGACCCAGTACTTC.

CDR3 DNA: TGTGCCAGCAGCGCCGGGACAGCCTTTTATGGCTACACCTTC. This encodes CASSAGTAFYGYTF. V is TRBV2 and J is TRBJ1-2; 7 bases match TRBD1. There are 14 residues in the CDR3. V dropped 6 bases and J dropped 5; count of bases not matched to a gene: 9. The V gene's germline CDR1 is SNHLY and CDR2 FYNNEI.

This chain joins TRBV19 and TRBJ2-7, with D perhaps assigned TRBD1 or TRBD2 (6 bases each). This CDR3 is built from 17 residues. The V gene lost 3 bases and the J gene lost 3 bases, with 21 bases spanning the gap. Germline V gene data show CDR1 as LNHDA and CDR2 as SQIVND (reference sequence). CDR3 nucleotide sequence: TGTGCCAGTAGTATTCCCGGGGGCGCAGGTTTGGACTACGAGCAGTACTTC. It is translated as CASSIPGGAGLDYEQYF.

The chain couples TRBV9 to TRBJ2-1; TRBD2 matches 7 bases. Germline V gives CDR1 SGDLS, CDR2 YYNGEE. The CDR3 consists of 16 residues. V was clipped by 3 bases and J by 7 bases; unmatched bases: 13. The CDR3 loop is CASSAPDRGVRNEQFF. CDR3 bases: TGTGCCAGCAGCGCCCCTGATCGGGGGGTGAGAAATGAGCAGTTCTTC.

The V call is TRBV4-3, the J call TRBJ2-7, with D perhaps TRBD1 (5 bases). There are 14 residues in the CDR3. The V gene lost 0 bases and the J gene lost 3 bases, with 9 bases spanning the gap. Germline lookup yields CDR1 LGHNA and CDR2 YSLEER. The CDR3 nucleotides are TGCGCCAGCAGCCAAGAACAGGCGGACTACGAGCAGTACTTC. Encoded protein: CASSQEQADYEQYF.

This chain uses TRBV5-4 with TRBJ2-3; 9 bases map to TRBD2. The CDR3 loop spans 13 amino acids. J was trimmed by 1 base and V by 6 bases; bases with no gene match: 0. In germline, CDR1 is SGHNT, CDR2 YYREEE (reference sequence). The CDR3 region has the DNA TGTGCCAGCAAGCGGGGGGGCACAGATACGCAGTATTTT. Translation: CASKRGGTDTQYF.

J is TRBJ2-3 and V is TRBV7-6; TRBD2 agrees at 9 bases. This CDR3 spans 18 amino acids. Germline values: CDR1 SGHVS, CDR2 FNYEAQ. Germline trimming cut 3 bases from V and 0 bases from J; bases unmatched to any gene: 10. CDR3 protein: CASSLLMASGASTDTQYF. The CDR3 bases are TGTGCCAGCAGCTTGTTAATGGCTAGCGGGGCTAGCACAGATACGCAGTATTTT.

The chain employs TRBV6-6 and TRBJ2-5; tentatively, D is TRBD2 (7 bases). CDR3 length: 14 residues. Germline V gene sequence: CDR1 MNHNY, CDR2 SVGAGI (reference sequence). V gave up 6 bases and J gave up 4 bases, with 15 bases separating them. The CDR3 sequence: CASSVGGARETQYF. CDR3 in DNA: TGTGCCAGCAGCGTAGGGGGGGCGCGAGAGACCCAGTACTTC.

The chain uses TRBV7-8 and TRBJ1-1, with TRBD1 as a possible D gene (5 bases). Per the germline V gene, CDR1 is SGHVS and CDR2 is FQNEAQ. Deletions cut 5 bases from V and 0 bases from J, with 13 bases between. CDR3 length: 15 amino acids. This CDR3 reads CASSGSQDMNTEAFF. DNA of the CDR3: TGTGCCAGCAGCGGAAGCCAGGACATGAACACTGAAGCTTTCTTT.

The V and J genes are TRBV5-1 and TRBJ2-5; TRBD1 or TRBD2 may be the D gene (6 bases each). Trimming stripped 0 bases from V and 5 bases from J, with 11 bases between. CDR1 is SGHRS, CDR2 YFSETQ, per germline. CDR3 length: 14 residues. In nucleotides, the CDR3 is TGCGCCAGCAGCTTGGAGGGGGGTGGGGAGACCCAGTACTTC. Its translation: CASSLEGGGETQYF.

This clone was counted once. J is TRBJ2-7 and V is TRBV6-6; TRBD1 might be the D (6 bases). This CDR3 region has 14 residues. Trimming cost V 0 bases and J 6 bases, with 12 bases left between them. Germline CDR1 MNHNY, CDR2 SVGAGI (reference sequence). DNA for the CDR3: TGTGCCAGCAGTTACTCCCGGGACATTTCCGAGCAGTACTTC. Its protein product is CASSYSRDISEQYF.

The count of this clone is one. The chain joins TRBV18 to TRBJ1-1; the D gene is possibly TRBD1 (5 bases). Germline values: CDR1 KGHSH, CDR2 LQKENI. CDR3 length equals 15 residues. V dropped 5 bases and J dropped 1 base, with 14 bases sitting between them. CDR3 sequence reads: CASSTRGDRNTEAFF. The CDR3 coding sequence is TGTGCCAGCTCAACTAGGGGCGATCGGAACACTGAAGCTTTCTTT.

The chain combines TRBV28 with TRBJ1-2, with 7 bases matching TRBD1. Germline values: CDR1 MDHEN, CDR2 SYDVKM. CDR3 size: 16 residues. Unmatched junction bases numbered 10, after V lost 4 bases and J lost 2 bases. The CDR3 coding sequence is TGTGCCAGCAGTTCCGATATCCGGGACAGCAACTATGGCTACACCTTC. As protein: CASSSDIRDSNYGYTF.

This clone was seen a few times. The chain couples TRBV11-1 to TRBJ1-5; no reliable D call. Per the germline V gene, CDR1 is SGHAT and CDR2 is FQDESV (reference sequence). This CDR3 region has 13 residues. V was cut by 5 bases and J by 4 bases, with 9 bases left in between. The CDR3 sequence is CASSPTENQPQHF. The CDR3 nucleotides are TGTGCCAGCAGCCCCACAGAGAATCAGCCCCAGCATTTT.

The gene calls are TRBV28 and TRBJ2-7; 7 bases map to TRBD1. Germline V gene lookup returns CDR1 MDHEN and CDR2 SYDVKM. With 4 bases clipped from V and 3 bases from J, the junction kept 9 bases outside the gene matches. The CDR3 runs to 15 residues. The DNA for the CDR3 is TGTGCCAGCAGTTCCTACACGGGACAGCTCTACGAGCAGTACTTC. Protein product: CASSSYTGQLYEQYF.

V gene TRBV9 combines with J gene TRBJ1-6; D is possibly TRBD1 (6 bases). The CDR3 sequence is 15 residues long. Germline V gene data show CDR1 as SGDLS and CDR2 as YYNGEE. The ends were cut back, 0 bases at V and 5 bases at J, with 9 bases in the middle. The CDR3 here is CASSVAGDNNSPLHF. In DNA form, the CDR3 reads TGTGCCAGCAGCGTAGCTGGGGACAATAATTCACCCCTCCACTTT.

The J gene is TRBJ2-5, the V gene TRBV19; 8 bases map to TRBD1. This CDR3 has 13 amino acids. Looked up from germline, CDR1 is LNHDA and CDR2 is SQIVND (reference sequence). V dropped 3 bases and J dropped 3; count of bases not matched to a gene: 0. CDR3 nucleotides: TGTGCCAGTAGTATGGACAGGGAAGAGACCCAGTACTTC. This encodes CASSMDREETQYF.

This clone has only one observation. This chain joins TRBV6-5 and TRBJ2-5; perhaps TRBD1 as D (6 bases). The CDR3 consists of 12 residues. The V end was cut by 9 bases, the J end by 1 base, with 9 bases between. Germline V lookup: CDR1 MNHEY, CDR2 SVGAGI. CDR3 bases: TGTGCCAGTCGGACAGCCCAAGAGACCCAGTACTTC. Its translation: CASRTAQETQYF.

This rearrangement joins TRBV7-9 to TRBJ1-5; 9 nucleotides align to TRBD1. Germline trimming cut 2 bases from V and 4 bases from J; bases unmatched to any gene: 3. The germline gives CDR1 SEHNR, CDR2 FQNEAQ (reference sequence). The CDR3 runs to 15 residues. The CDR3 DNA is TGTGCCAGCAGCTTAACACAGGGGGCAAATCAGCCCCAGCATTTT. Translated, it gives CASSLTQGANQPQHF.